What follows are 2 T cell receptor beta chains derived from one specimen sequenced in a study of blood T cell repertoires in COVID-19. Method: immunoSEQ multiplex PCR; TCRdb's copy keeps in-frame clones and lacks some. The data contain about 140,000 clones, approximately 90% of them singletons. The sample taken for sequencing was peripheral blood. Receptors originate from a woman aged 80 or older with acute or convalescent COVID-19.

The gene calls are TRBV5-8 and TRBJ1-4; the D gene is possibly TRBD1 (6 bases). The CDR3 consists of 15 residues. CDR1 SGHTS and CDR2 YDEGEE come from the germline V gene. The V gene lost 3 bases and the J gene lost 3 bases, with 12 bases spanning the gap. DNA of the CDR3: TGTGCCAGCAGCTCGGGACACACCTCTAATGAAAAACTGTTTTTT. It translates to CASSSGHTSNEKLFF.

V usage is TRBV4-2 and J usage is TRBJ1-4; TRBD1 matches at 10 bases. J lost 10 bases, V lost 3 bases, and 11 bases had no gene match. The germline V gene has CDR1 LGHNA and CDR2 YNFKEQ. This CDR3 has 16 amino acids. The DNA for the CDR3 is TGTGCCAGCAGCCACCTGATGGGACAGGGGTTTGGAAAACTGTTTTTT. It yields the protein CASSHLMGQGFGKLFF.